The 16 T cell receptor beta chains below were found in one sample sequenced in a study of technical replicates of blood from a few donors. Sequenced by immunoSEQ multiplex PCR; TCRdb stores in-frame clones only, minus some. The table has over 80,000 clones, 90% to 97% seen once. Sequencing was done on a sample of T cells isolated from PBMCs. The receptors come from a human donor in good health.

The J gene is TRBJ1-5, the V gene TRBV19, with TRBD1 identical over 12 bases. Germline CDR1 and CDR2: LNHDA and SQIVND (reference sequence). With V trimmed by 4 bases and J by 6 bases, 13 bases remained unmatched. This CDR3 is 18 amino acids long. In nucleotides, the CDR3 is TGTGCCAGTAGTAGGGACAGGGGGCTAACGGGGGGTATTCAGCCCCAGCATTTT. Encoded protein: CASSRDRGLTGGIQPQHF.

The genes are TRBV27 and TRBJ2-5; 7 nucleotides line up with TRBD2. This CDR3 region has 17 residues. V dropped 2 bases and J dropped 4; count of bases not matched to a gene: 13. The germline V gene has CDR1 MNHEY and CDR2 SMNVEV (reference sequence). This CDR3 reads CASSLPPTRGRGETQYF. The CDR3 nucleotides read TGTGCCAGCAGTTTACCCCCTACTCGAGGGAGGGGAGAGACCCAGTACTTC.

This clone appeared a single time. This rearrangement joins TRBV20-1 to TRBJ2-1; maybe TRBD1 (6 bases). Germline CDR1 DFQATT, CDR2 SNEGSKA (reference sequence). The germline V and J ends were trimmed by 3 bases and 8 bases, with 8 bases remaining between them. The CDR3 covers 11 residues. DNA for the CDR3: TGCAGTGCTAGCAGGGGTGATGAGCAGTTCTTC. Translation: CSASRGDEQFF.

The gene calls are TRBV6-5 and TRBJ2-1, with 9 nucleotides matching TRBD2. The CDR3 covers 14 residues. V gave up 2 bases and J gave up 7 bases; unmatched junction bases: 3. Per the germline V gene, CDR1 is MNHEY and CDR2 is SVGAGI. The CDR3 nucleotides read TGTGCCAGCAGTTACCTAGCGGGAACGAATGAGCAGTTCTTC. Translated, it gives CASSYLAGTNEQFF.

The CDR3 loop reads CASSSAGLNEQYF. As DNA, the CDR3 is TGTGCCAGCAGCTCCGCGGGTCTAAACGAGCAGTACTTC. J is TRBJ2-7 and V is TRBV7-9; TRBD2 might be the D (5 bases). The germline CDR1 and CDR2 sequences are SEHNR and FQNEAQ (reference sequence). The V gene lost 4 bases and the J gene lost 5 bases, with 12 bases spanning the gap. The CDR3 length is 13 residues.

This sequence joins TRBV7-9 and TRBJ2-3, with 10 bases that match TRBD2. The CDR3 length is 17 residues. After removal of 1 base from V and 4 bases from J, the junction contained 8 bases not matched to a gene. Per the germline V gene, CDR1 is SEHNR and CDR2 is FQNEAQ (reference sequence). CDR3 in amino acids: CASSLVLLAGEADTQYF. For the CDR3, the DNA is TGTGCCAGCAGCTTAGTTCTCCTAGCGGGAGAAGCAGATACGCAGTATTTT.

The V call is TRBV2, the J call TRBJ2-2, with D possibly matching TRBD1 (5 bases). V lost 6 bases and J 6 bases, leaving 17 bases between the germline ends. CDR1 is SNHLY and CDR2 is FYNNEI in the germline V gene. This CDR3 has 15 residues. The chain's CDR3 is CASSLGQGRAGELFF. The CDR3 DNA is TGTGCCAGCAGCCTGGGTCAGGGTAGGGCCGGGGAGCTGTTTTTT.

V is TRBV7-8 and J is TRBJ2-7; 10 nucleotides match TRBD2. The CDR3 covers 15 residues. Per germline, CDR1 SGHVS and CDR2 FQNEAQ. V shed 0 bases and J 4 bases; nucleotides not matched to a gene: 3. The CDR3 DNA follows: TGTGCCAGCAGCTTAGCAGCGGGAGGGATTTACGAGCAGTACTTC. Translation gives CASSLAAGGIYEQYF.

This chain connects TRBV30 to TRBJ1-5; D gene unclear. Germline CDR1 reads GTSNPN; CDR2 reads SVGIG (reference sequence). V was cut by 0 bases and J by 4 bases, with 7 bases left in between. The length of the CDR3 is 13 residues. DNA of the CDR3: TGTGCCTGGAGTGTAGAGGGAAATCAGCCCCAGCATTTT. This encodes CAWSVEGNQPQHF.

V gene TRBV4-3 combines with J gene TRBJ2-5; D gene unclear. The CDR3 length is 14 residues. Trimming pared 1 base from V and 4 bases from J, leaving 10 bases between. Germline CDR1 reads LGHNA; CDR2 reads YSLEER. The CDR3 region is CASSQVEIGETQYF. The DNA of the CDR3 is TGCGCCAGCAGCCAAGTGGAGATAGGAGAGACCCAGTACTTC.

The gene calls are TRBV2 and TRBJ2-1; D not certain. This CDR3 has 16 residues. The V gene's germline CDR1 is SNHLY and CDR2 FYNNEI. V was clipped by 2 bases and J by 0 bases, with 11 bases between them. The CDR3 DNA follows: TGTGCCAGCAGTGAACACTTCCTGAGCTCCTACAATGAGCAGTTCTTC. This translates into CASSEHFLSSYNEQFF.

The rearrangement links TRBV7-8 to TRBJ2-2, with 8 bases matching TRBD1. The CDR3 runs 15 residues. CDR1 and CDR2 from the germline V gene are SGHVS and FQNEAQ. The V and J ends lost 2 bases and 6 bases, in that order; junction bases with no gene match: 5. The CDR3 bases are TGTGCCAGCAGCTTACCATGGACAGGGTCCGGGGAGCTGTTTTTT. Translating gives CASSLPWTGSGELFF.

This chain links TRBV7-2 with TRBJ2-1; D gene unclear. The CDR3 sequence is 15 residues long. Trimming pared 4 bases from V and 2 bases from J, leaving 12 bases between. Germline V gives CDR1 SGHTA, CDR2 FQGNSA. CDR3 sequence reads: CASSSMTGTYNEQFF. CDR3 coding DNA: TGTGCCAGCAGCTCCATGACGGGTACCTACAATGAGCAGTTCTTC. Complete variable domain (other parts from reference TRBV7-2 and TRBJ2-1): GAGVSQSPSNKVTEKGKDVELRCDPISGHTALYWYRQSLGQGLEFLIYFQGNSAPDKSGLPSDRFSAERTGGSVSTLTIQRTQQEDSAVYLCASSSMTGTYNEQFFGPGTRLTVL.

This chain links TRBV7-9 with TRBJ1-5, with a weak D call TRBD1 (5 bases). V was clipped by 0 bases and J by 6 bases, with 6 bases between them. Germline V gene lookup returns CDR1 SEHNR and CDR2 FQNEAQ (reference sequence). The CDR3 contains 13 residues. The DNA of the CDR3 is TGTGCCAGCAGCTTAGCTGGGGCTCAGCCCCAGCATTTT. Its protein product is CASSLAGAQPQHF.

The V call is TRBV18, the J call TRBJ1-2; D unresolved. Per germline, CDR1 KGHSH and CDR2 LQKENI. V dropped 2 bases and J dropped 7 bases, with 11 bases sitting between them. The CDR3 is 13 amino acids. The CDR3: CASSPVGESGYTF. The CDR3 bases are TGTGCCAGCTCACCAGTCGGGGAGAGTGGCTACACCTTC.

The CDR3, as DNA: TGTGCCACCAGCGTAAACCCAGAGGAGAACATTCAGTACTTC. Residues: CATSVNPEENIQYF. The chain recombines TRBV15 with TRBJ2-4; D call uncertain. Germline CDR1 reads LNHNV; CDR2 reads YYDKDF (reference sequence). CDR3 length: 14 amino acids. Trimming pared 5 bases from V and 7 bases from J, leaving 15 bases between.